This paragraph reports one TCR beta chain. This clone was recorded only once. The antigen this receptor binds is unknown. There are no base qualities to consult, and no much larger clone falls within one base. The CDR3 regions of human TCRbeta chains were analyzed by immunosequencing. Per the original workflow: TCRs in the repertoires were compared against a reference library of SARS-CoV-2-specific TCRs that had been generated with the MIRA antigen-specificity platform. Breadth was defined as the fraction of unique TCRs that were SARS-CoV-2-associated, and depth was defined as the fraction of total T cells that were SARS-CoV-2-associated. Each spike-specific TCR was assigned to its reactive spike region and to a CD4 or CD8 class using the MIRA data. Log10-transformed breadth and depth values were compared by one-way ANOVA with Sidak's multiple comparisons tests. Sourced from immuneACCESS, this table was stored by TCRdb with only in-frame sequences that have V and J called. A share of the clones is absent; for the studies checked, an unresolved V gene accounts for under half, and the remainder has no known explanation. That table supplies the V and J calls and clone size; D and trimming were determined from the DNA. In this sample the table shows fewer than 150,000 clones, about 86% of which occur a single time. The top ten constitute roughly 3% of the sample.

The data were obtained in a study of T cell responses to AZD1222 COVID-19 vaccine (dated by TCRdb to 2020 to 2022). For the study in its entirety: AZD1222 recipients whose second dose came at about 4 weeks and those whose second dose came at about 12 weeks were combined into one group, since spike-specific TCR depth and breadth did not differ between the two schedules. Trial participants were enrolled into age subgroups of 18-55, 56-69 and 70-plus years, which contained about 150, 28 and 57 TCR-sequenced participants, respectively. A total of around 240 trial participants underwent TCR sequencing, of whom about 200 had received two doses of AZD1222 and about 25 had received two doses of the MenACWY control vaccine. Overall study results and their limits: CD4 TCRs associated with the vaccine covered the entire spike protein, and the dominant responses were in regions 160-218 and 743-854. A significant rise in spike-specific TCR breadth and depth was observed after two AZD1222 doses relative to day 0 and relative to MenACWY recipients. Most participants were white British and females outnumbered males, and the authors suggested that clonal diversity may have been underestimated. Epitopes outside the regions mutated in the B.1.351 and B.1.1.7 variants were reportedly recognized by nearly half of the unique spike-specific TCRs. No day 14 peak-response samples were available, so repertoires were characterized only after the peak T cell response. Conclusions about previously exposed vaccinees are limited because only five or six AZD1222 recipients were SARS-CoV-2 seropositive at baseline. In the small 56-69-year group, the increase in depth fell short of significance, most likely because of low power.

Sample time point, as interpreted from the label and publication: baseline before first vaccination. Samples from vaccinated people were obtained from the UK trials COV001 and COV002, which included a single-blind randomized controlled phase 2/3 trial of AZD1222 (ChAdOx1 nCoV-19) in healthy adults. Trial participant PBMC samples were collected at day 0 and day 28 after the second dose for TCRbeta chain sequencing. The germline V gene supplies CDR1 SNHLY and CDR2 FYNNEI. Unmatched junction bases come to 8, with V trimmed by 6 bases and J by 1 base. The CDR3 covers 16 residues, taking in both the cysteine and the phenylalanine. Just the 48-base CDR3 DNA is kept, in frame starting at base 1.

The V gene is TRBV2 and the J gene is TRBJ2-2; 7 central bases correspond to TRBD2. This receptor was obtained from an adult in good health. Specimen: peripheral blood, collected on day 0 of AZD1222 vaccination. The CDR3 protein is CASRTGGGLNTGELFF. The DNA sequence is given as TGTGCCAGCAGGACCGGCGGGGGATTGAACACCGGGGAGCTGTTTTTT.